The clone carrying this TCR beta chain was seen only a few times. Amplification of TCR beta CDR3 regions was performed using RNA transcripts as template. With the HTBI primer set, the TCR CDR3 went through a first round of RT-PCR. TCRdb re-analysed the multiplex PCR reads in MiXCR, keeping a single row per CDR3 protein. The sample consists of about 400,000 distinct CDR3 sequences, over 13% of them appearing once. The sample is drawn from a study of T cells in Graves' hyperthyroidism and ophthalmopathy. This CDR3 has 16 residues. The germline CDR1 and CDR2 sequences are SGHRS and YFSETQ. Trimming cost V 4 bases and J 3 bases; bases outside gene matches: 8.

Source material: blood. The rearrangement uses TRBV5-1 and TRBJ2-2; 8 nucleotides line up with TRBD1. The sequence was obtained from a man aged 45-60 years with Graves' ophthalmopathy. CDR3 sequence (DNA): TGCGCCAGCAGCGCCGGACAGGGTCGATACACCGGGGAGCTGTTTTTT. Protein product: CASSAGQGRYTGELFF.